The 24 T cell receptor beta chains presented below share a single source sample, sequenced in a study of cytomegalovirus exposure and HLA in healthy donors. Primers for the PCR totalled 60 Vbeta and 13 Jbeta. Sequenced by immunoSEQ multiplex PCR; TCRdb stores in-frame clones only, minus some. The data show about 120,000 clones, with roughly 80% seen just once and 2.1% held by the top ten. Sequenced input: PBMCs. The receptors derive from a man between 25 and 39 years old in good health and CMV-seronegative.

The CDR3 loop is CASREGQGSEKLFF. The CDR3 nucleotides are TGTGCCAGCAGGGAGGGGCAGGGAAGTGAAAAACTGTTTTTT. The chain couples TRBV2 to TRBJ1-4, with D perhaps TRBD1 (5 bases). Trimming took 6 bases from V and 7 from J, leaving 15 bases between them. Germline values: CDR1 SNHLY, CDR2 FYNNEI. CDR3 length equals 14 residues. The complete variable domain, with remaining parts taken from reference TRBV2 and TRBJ1-4, reads EPEVTQTPSHQVTQMGQEVILRCVPISNHLYFYWYRQILGQKVEFLVSFYNNEISEKSEIFDDQFSVERPDGSNFTLKIRSTKLEDSAMYFCASREGQGSEKLFFGSGTQLSVL.

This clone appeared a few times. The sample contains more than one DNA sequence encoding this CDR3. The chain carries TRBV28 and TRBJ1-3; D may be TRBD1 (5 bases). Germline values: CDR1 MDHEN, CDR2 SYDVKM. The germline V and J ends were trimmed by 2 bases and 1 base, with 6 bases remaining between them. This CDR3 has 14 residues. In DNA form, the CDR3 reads TGTGCCAGCAGTTTAAGGGGATCTGGAAACACCATATATTTT. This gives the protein CASSLRGSGNTIYF.

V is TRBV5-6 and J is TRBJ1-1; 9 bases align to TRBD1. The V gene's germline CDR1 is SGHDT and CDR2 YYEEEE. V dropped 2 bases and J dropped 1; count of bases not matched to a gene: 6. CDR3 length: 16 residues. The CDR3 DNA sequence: TGTGCCAGCAGCTTCGGGACAGGGTGGGGGAACACTGAAGCTTTCTTT. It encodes CASSFGTGWGNTEAFF.

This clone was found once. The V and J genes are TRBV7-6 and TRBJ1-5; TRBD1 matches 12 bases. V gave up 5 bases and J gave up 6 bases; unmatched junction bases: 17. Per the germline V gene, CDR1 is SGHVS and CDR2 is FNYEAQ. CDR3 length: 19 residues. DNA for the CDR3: TGTGCCAGCAGCCCACGAACACCCGGGACAGGGGGCCGAAGTCAGCCCCAGCATTTT. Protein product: CASSPRTPGTGGRSQPQHF.

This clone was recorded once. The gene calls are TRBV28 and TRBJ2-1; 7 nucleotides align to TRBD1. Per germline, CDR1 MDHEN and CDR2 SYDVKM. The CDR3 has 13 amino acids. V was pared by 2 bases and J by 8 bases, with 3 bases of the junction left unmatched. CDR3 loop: CASSLRQGDEQFF. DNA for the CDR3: TGTGCCAGCAGTTTAAGACAGGGTGATGAGCAGTTCTTC.

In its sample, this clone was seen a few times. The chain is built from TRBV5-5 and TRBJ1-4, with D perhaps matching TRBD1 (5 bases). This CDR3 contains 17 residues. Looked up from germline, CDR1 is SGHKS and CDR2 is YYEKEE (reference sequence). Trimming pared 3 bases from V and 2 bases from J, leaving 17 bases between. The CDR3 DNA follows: TGTGCCAGCAGCTCGGAGGGCAGGGTGGGGACTAATGAAAAACTGTTTTTT. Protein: CASSSEGRVGTNEKLFF.

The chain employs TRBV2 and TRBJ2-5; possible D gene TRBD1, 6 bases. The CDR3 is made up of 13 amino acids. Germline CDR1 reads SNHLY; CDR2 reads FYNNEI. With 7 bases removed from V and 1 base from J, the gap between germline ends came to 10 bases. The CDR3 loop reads CASIQDSQETQYF. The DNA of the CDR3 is TGTGCCAGCATCCAGGACAGCCAAGAGACCCAGTACTTC.

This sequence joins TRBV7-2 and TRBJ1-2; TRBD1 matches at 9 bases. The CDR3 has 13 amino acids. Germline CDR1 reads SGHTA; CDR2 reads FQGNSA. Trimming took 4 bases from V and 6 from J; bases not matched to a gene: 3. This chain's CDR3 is CASSYRQGDGYTF. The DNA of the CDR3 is TGTGCCAGCAGCTACCGACAGGGGGATGGCTACACCTTC.

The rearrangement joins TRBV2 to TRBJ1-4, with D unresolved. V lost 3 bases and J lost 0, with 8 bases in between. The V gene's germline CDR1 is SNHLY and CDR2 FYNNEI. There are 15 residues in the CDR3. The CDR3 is CASSDRVATNEKLFF. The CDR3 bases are TGTGCCAGCAGTGATCGGGTTGCAACTAATGAAAAACTGTTTTTT.

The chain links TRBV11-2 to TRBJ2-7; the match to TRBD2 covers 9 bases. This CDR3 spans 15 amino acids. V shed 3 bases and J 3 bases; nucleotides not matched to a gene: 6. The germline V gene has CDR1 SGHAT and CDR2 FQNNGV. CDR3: CASSFEAGGIYEQYF. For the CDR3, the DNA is TGTGCCAGCAGCTTTGAAGCGGGGGGCATCTACGAGCAGTACTTC.

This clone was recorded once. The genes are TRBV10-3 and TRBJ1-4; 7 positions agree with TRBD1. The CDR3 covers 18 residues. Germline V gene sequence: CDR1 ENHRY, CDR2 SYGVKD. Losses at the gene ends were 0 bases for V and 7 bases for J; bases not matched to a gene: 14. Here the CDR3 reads CAISESKFRTGFFEKLFF. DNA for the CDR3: TGTGCCATCAGTGAGTCGAAGTTCAGGACAGGTTTTTTTGAAAAACTGTTTTTT.

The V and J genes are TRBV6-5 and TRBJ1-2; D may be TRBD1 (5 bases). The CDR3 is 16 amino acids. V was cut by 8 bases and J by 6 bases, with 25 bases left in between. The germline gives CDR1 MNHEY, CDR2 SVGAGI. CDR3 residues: CASGSTRVFGGNGYTF. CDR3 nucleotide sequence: TGTGCCAGCGGTTCCACCCGAGTCTTTGGGGGGAATGGCTACACCTTC.

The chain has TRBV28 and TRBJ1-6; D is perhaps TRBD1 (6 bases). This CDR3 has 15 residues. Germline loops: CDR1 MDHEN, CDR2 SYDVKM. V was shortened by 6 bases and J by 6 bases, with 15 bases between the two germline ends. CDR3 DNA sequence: TGTGCCAGCAGCCCCGGGACATATTCTAATTCACCCCTCCACTTT. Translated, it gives CASSPGTYSNSPLHF.

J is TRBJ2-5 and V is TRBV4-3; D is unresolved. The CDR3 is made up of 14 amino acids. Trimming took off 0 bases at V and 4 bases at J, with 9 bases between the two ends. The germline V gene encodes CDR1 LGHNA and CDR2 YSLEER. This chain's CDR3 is CASSQEYDRETQYF. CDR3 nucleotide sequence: TGCGCCAGCAGCCAAGAGTATGATAGAGAGACCCAGTACTTC.

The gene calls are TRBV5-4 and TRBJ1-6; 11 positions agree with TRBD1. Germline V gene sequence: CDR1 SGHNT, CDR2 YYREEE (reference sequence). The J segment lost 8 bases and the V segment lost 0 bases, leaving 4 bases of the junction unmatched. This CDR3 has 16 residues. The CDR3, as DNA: TGTGCCAGCAGCTTGGCTCCGGGACAGGGGGATTCACCCCTCCACTTT. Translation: CASSLAPGQGDSPLHF.

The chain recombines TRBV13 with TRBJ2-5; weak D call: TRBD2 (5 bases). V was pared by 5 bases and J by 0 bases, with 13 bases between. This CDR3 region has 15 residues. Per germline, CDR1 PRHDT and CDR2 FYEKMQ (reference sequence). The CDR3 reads CASSAPHGNQETQYF. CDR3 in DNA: TGTGCCAGCAGCGCTCCTCACGGGAACCAAGAGACCCAGTACTTC.

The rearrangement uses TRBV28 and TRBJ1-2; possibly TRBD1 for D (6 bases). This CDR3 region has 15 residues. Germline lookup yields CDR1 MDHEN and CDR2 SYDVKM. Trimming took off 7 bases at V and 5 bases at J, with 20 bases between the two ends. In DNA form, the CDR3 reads TGTGCCAGCACCGGGGAGGGGGAAGGGGCGTATGGCTACACCTTC. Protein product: CASTGEGEGAYGYTF.

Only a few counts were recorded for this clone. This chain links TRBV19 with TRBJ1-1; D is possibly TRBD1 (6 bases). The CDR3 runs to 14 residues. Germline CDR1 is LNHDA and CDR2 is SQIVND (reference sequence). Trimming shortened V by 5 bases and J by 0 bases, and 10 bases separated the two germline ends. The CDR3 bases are TGTGCCAGTAGTGCCCGGACAGTGAACACTGAAGCTTTCTTT. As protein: CASSARTVNTEAFF.

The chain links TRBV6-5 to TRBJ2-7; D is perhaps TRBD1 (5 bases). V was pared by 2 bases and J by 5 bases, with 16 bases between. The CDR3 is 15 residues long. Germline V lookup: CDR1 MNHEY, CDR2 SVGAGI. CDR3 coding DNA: TGTGCCAGCAGTTACCCCGGCAGGGCCCAGGACGAGCAGTACTTC. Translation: CASSYPGRAQDEQYF.

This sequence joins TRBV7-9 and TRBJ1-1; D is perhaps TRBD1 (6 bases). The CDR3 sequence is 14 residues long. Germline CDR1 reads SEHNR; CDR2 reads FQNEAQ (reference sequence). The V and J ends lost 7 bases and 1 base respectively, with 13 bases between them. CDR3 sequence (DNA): TGTGCCAGCACCGAATTCAGGGGGAACACTGAAGCTTTCTTT. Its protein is CASTEFRGNTEAFF.

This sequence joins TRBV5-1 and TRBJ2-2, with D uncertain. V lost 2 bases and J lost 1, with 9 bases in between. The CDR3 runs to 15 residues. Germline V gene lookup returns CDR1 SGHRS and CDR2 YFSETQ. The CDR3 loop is CASSFSDKNTGELFF. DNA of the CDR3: TGCGCCAGCAGCTTTTCCGACAAGAACACCGGGGAGCTGTTTTTT.

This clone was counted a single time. As DNA, the CDR3 is TGTGCCAGCAGCTTCCGAGTGGATACGCAGTATTTT. This sequence encodes CASSFRVDTQYF. The gene calls are TRBV7-2 and TRBJ2-3, with D uncertain. Deletions cut 3 bases from V and 6 bases from J, with 7 bases between. This CDR3 contains 12 residues. Looked up from germline, CDR1 is SGHTA and CDR2 is FQGNSA.

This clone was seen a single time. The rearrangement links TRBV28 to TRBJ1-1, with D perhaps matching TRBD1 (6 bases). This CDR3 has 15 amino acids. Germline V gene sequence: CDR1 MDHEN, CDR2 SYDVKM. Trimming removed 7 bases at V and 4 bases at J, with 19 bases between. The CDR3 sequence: CASTGGGLRGTEAFF. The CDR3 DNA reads TGTGCCAGCACCGGGGGGGGGCTCCGGGGCACTGAAGCTTTCTTT.

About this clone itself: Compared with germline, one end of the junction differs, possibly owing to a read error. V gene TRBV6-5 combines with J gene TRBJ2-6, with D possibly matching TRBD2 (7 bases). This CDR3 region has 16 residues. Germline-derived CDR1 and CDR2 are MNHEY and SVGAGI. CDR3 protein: CASSYSIGAGANGLTF. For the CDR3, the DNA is TGTGCCAGCAGTTACTCGATAGGGGCGGGGGCCAACGGCCTGACTTTC.